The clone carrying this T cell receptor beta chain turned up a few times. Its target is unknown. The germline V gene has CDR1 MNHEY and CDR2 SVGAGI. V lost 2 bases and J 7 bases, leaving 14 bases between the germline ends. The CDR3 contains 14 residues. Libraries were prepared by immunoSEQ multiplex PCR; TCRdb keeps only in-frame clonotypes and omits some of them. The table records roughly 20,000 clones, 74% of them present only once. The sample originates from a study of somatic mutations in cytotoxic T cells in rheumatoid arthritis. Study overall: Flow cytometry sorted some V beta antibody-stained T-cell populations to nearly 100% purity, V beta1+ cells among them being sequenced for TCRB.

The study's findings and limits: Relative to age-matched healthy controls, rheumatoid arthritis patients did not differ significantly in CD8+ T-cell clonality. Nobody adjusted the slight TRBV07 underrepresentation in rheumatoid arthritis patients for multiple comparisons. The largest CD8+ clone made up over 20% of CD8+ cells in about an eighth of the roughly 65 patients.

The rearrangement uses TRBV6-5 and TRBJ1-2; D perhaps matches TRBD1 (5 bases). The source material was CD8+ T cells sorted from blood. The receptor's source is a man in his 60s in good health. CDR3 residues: CASSYQGGSRGYTF. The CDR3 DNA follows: TGTGCCAGCAGTTACCAGGGTGGGTCACGTGGCTACACCTTC.